This is a list of T cell receptor beta chains from one sample in a study of CD8 T cells in Susac syndrome. TCRdb passed the immunoSEQ multiplex PCR reads through MiXCR, listing each CDR3 protein once. This table holds about 76,000 distinct CDR3 sequences, roughly 91% found once. The sample comprised CD8+ T cells from PBMCs. Receptors originate from a human donor with multiple sclerosis. Both conserved end residues are part of each CDR3. The D gene is left open where the match is weak. Size is omitted from some rows. Given values are once, few, many or a class for expanded clones.

J | size | D | V | DNA | CDR3
TRBJ2-7 | - | - | TRBV12-3/TRBV12-4 | TGTGCCAGCAGTCCTCGGGCAGGGGCCTACGAGCAGTACTTC | CASSPRAGAYEQYF
TRBJ1-5 | once | - | TRBV9 | TGTGCCAGCAGCGTCCACAGTTACAATCAGCCCCAGCATTTT | CASSVHSYNQPQHF
TRBJ1-2 | - | - | TRBV28 | TGTGCCAGCAGTTTATCAGGGGTATATGGCTACACCTTC | CASSLSGVYGYTF
TRBJ2-1 | - | TRBD2 | TRBV4-3 | TGCGCCAGCAGCCAAGACCGGGGACTAGCGGGCTTGAATGAGCAGTTCTTC | CASSQDRGLAGLNEQFF
TRBJ2-1 | - | - | TRBV19 | TGTGCCAGTAGTATAGGTGAGGTAGTTAGTGAGCAGTTCTTC | CASSIGEVVSEQFF
TRBJ2-7 | - | - | TRBV30 | TGTGCCTGGAGTGTCGGGCAGGGACGACTCTCCTACGAGCAGTACTTC | CAWSVGQGRLSYEQYF
TRBJ1-1 | - | TRBD1 | TRBV29-1 | TGCAGCGTCCAGGGGGTTGAAGCTTTCTTT | CSVQGVEAFF
TRBJ1-4 | - | - | TRBV2 | TGTGCCAGCAGTGAAGTCCCGATGGGGACTAATGAAAAACTGTTTTTT | CASSEVPMGTNEKLFF
TRBJ1-5 | - | - | TRBV6-6 | TGTGCCAGCAGTTACTCGCAGAGTCAGCCCCAGCATTTT | CASSYSQSQPQHF
TRBJ2-1 | - | TRBD2 | TRBV4-2 | TGTGCCAGCAGCCAAGATGTAGCGGGTTACAATGAGCAGTTCTTC | CASSQDVAGYNEQFF
TRBJ2-7 | - | - | TRBV7-8 | TGTGCCAGCAGCTTATTTGGGACCCTCCTCGAGCAGTACTTC | CASSLFGTLLEQYF
TRBJ1-1 | - | - | TRBV9 | TGTGCCACTATTCCGCGGGCTTTCTTT | CATIPRAFF
TRBJ2-3 | - | TRBD1 | TRBV5-4 | TGTGCCAGCAGCCCTGGGACAGGGGCCACAGATACGCAGTATTTT | CASSPGTGATDTQYF
TRBJ1-4 | - | - | TRBV25-1 | TGTGCCAGCAGTGATTTCAGGGCAGGGGCGGGAAAACTGTTTTTT | CASSDFRAGAGKLFF
TRBJ2-3 | - | - | TRBV5-6 | TGTGCCAGCAGCTTGGATCTGGGGGCGGCCACAGATACGCAGTATTTT | CASSLDLGAATDTQYF
TRBJ2-7 | - | - | TRBV27 | TGTGCCAGCAGTCCCTGGGAGGGGGCGGAAGAGCAGTACTTC | CASSPWEGAEEQYF
TRBJ1-5 | - | - | TRBV27 | TGTGCCAGCAGTTTGCGGGGTTATAGCAATCAGCCCCAGCATTTT | CASSLRGYSNQPQHF
TRBJ2-3 | - | TRBD2 | TRBV25-1 | TGTGCCAGCAGTGAGGGAAACGGGAGGGCAGATACGCAGTATTTT | CASSEGNGRADTQYF
TRBJ2-5 | - | TRBD1 | TRBV28 | TGTGCCAGCAGGAATACAGGGGGTGGAGAGACCCAGTACTTC | CASRNTGGGETQYF
TRBJ2-7 | - | TRBD1 | TRBV9 | TGTGCCAGCAGCGGACCGGACAGGAGCTACGAGCAGTACTTC | CASSGPDRSYEQYF
TRBJ2-7 | - | TRBD2 | TRBV28 | TGTGGAGCGTGGGGGACTAGCGGATCCTACGAGCAGTACTTC | CGAWGTSGSYEQYF
TRBJ1-6 | - | TRBD1 | TRBV5-6 | TGTGCCAGCAGCTATGGAGGGGGCGAAAATTCACCCCTCCACTTT | CASSYGGGENSPLHF
TRBJ2-2 | - | TRBD1 | TRBV30 | TGTGCCTGGAGAGGGACAGGGGTTACCGGGGAGCTGTTTTTT | CAWRGTGVTGELFF
TRBJ1-1 | - | TRBD1 | TRBV4-3 | TGCGCCAGCAGCCAAGACGACAGGGGCAAGTATATGAACACTGAAGCTTTCTTT | CASSQDDRGKYMNTEAFF
TRBJ1-1 | - | - | TRBV14 | TGTGCCAGCAGTTATGGACATTTTACCCCTCAAACTTTCTTT | CASSYGHFTPQTFF
TRBJ1-2 | - | TRBD1 | TRBV3-1 | TGTGCCAGCAGCCCCACAGGGGGCGACGGCTACACCTTC | CASSPTGGDGYTF
TRBJ2-1 | - | TRBD1 | TRBV29-1 | TGCAGCGTTGAAGATCCGGACAGGGCCTCCTACAATGAGCAGTTCTTC | CSVEDPDRASYNEQFF
TRBJ1-5 | - | - | TRBV27 | TGTGCCAGCAGCCCATTAGGGATCCCACAGCCCCAGCATTTT | CASSPLGIPQPQHF
TRBJ1-1 | - | - | TRBV12-3/TRBV12-4 | TGTGCCAGCAGAGCCGGTAGCCACGAAGCTTTCTTT | CASRAGSHEAFF
TRBJ2-7 | - | - | TRBV13 | TGTGCCAGCAGCCCTTGGTACGGGGCAAGCTCCTACGAGCAGTACTTC | CASSPWYGASSYEQYF
TRBJ2-2 | - | - | TRBV30 | TGTGCCGGATTCGGTCACACCGGGGAGCTGTTTTTT | CAGFGHTGELFF
TRBJ1-1 | - | - | TRBV19 | TGTGCCAGTAGTATTCGGGGTGAACCTCAAAGAGGCACTGAAGCTTTCTTT | CASSIRGEPQRGTEAFF
TRBJ2-7 | - | TRBD2 | TRBV20-1 | TGCAGTGCTAGGTTTCCCGGGACTAGTCGATCTGACGAGCAGTACTTC | CSARFPGTSRSDEQYF
TRBJ2-2 | - | - | TRBV6-6 | TGTGCCAGCAGCCACAACAGGGAGGCCACCGGGGAGCTGTTTTTT | CASSHNREATGELFF
TRBJ2-3 | - | - | TRBV29-1 | TGCAGCGTCCACCTGGGAAGCACAGATACGCAGTATTTT | CSVHLGSTDTQYF
TRBJ1-5 | - | - | TRBV20-1 | TGCAGTGCTAGCGGACAGCTCAATCAGCCCCAGCATTTT | CSASGQLNQPQHF
TRBJ1-5 | - | - | TRBV20-1 | TGCAGTGCTAGAGATTTCAGGGACGCCTTCAATCAGCCCCAGCATTTT | CSARDFRDAFNQPQHF
TRBJ2-7 | - | - | TRBV2 | TGTGCCAGCAGTGAAGCCCAGGGATCCTACGAGCAGTACTTC | CASSEAQGSYEQYF
TRBJ2-5 | - | - | TRBV10-3 | TGTGCCATCAGTGATGGCGGGCAAGAGACCCAGTACTTC | CAISDGGQETQYF
TRBJ2-7 | once | TRBD2 | TRBV30 | TGTGCCTGGAGGTCAGCGGGAGCCTACGAGCAGTACTTC | CAWRSAGAYEQYF
TRBJ2-1 | - | TRBD2 | TRBV18 | TGTGCCAGCTCACCGAGTCTAGCGGGAGACGGGGAGCAGTTCTTC | CASSPSLAGDGEQFF
TRBJ2-7 | - | TRBD2 | TRBV4-1 | TGCGCCAGCAGCCTAAGCCCGACTAGCCCAAAGGGTTTATACGAGCAGTACTTC | CASSLSPTSPKGLYEQYF